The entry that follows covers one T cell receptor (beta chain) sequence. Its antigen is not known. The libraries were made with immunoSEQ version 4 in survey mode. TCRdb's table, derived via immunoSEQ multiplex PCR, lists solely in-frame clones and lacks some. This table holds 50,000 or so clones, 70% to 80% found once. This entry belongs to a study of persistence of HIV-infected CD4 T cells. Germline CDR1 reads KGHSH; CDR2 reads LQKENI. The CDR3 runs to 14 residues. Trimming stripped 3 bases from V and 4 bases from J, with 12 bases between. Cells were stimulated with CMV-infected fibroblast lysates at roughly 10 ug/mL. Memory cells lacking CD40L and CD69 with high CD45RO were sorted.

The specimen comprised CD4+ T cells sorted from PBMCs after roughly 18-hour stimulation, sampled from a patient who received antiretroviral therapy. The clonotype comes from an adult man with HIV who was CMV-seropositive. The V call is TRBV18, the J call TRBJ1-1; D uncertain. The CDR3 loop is CASSPGKGVTEAFF. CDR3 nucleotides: TGTGCCAGCTCACCCGGGAAGGGTGTCACTGAAGCTTTCTTT.